The clone carrying this TCR beta chain was recorded a few times. Its cognate antigen is unknown. For the second PCR, which ran for roughly 6 to 12 cycles, a sample-barcoded 5' primer and a J-beta primer mix were used. TCRdb redid the calling of the 5' RACE reads with MiXCR, one entry per CDR3 protein. The data hold some 900,000 distinct CDR3 sequences, with about 48% observed a single time. Every sample yielded at least 6 million isolated PBMCs. The source of the sample is a study of blood T cells in healthy people across ages. Whole-study findings and limits: Shifts in expanded clonotypes may have been confounded by donor CMV status, which was unknown.

Deletions cut 5 bases from V and 3 bases from J, with 14 bases between. The germline V gene has CDR1 MNHEY and CDR2 SMNVEV (reference sequence). The CDR3 is 14 amino acids. The sample taken for sequencing was blood. This chain links TRBV27 with TRBJ2-7; unclear D gene. The TCR comes from a man aged 25 to 40 in good health. CDR3 DNA: TGTGCCAGCAGTGTAGGTCCAGGAAACTACGAGCAGTACTTC. Translation gives CASSVGPGNYEQYF.